A selection of T cell receptor beta chains follows, all from one sample in a study of cytomegalovirus exposure and HLA in healthy donors. Assay used: immunoSEQ multiplex PCR; TCRdb lists only in-frame clones, some missing. Here the sample spans 90,000 to 130,000 clones, roughly 87% being singletons. The sequenced sample consisted of PBMCs. Receptor source: a woman between 18 and 29 years old in good health and CMV-seronegative. Both conserved end residues are part of each CDR3. The D gene is left open where the match is weak.

16	TRBV27	TRBJ1-3	-	CASRRKAALSGNTIYF
13	TRBV9	TRBJ1-2	TRBD1	CASRGQEDYGYTF
12	TRBV2	TRBJ2-7	-	CASSDKSENRYF
15	TRBV14	TRBJ2-3	TRBD2	CASSPTSGGTDTQYF
18	TRBV27	TRBJ2-3	TRBD2	CASSSSVERGGPPDTQYF
13	TRBV29-1	TRBJ1-2	-	CSVEEPGIRGYTF
15	TRBV9	TRBJ2-5	-	CASSVRGTPQETQYF
14	TRBV5-8	TRBJ2-5	TRBD1	CASRERQGQETQYF
16	TRBV1	TRBJ2-7	-	CTTPRLSNGGTYEQYF
13	TRBV4-3	TRBJ1-1	-	CASGTGRSTEAFF
16	TRBV10-1	TRBJ2-3	-	CASSSQDSRGPDTQYF
15	TRBV10-1	TRBJ2-7	-	CASSDKWAPSYEQYF
13	TRBV19	TRBJ1-1	-	CASSPGQSTEAFF
13	TRBV4-2	TRBJ1-1	TRBD1	CASSQDRDRVAFF
16	TRBV7-2	TRBJ1-3	TRBD1	CASSPSAGTAGNTIYF
15	TRBV30	TRBJ1-3	-	CAWSAPSETGNTIYF
15	TRBV10-3	TRBJ2-3	TRBD1	CAISDLGQDTDTQYF
13	TRBV7-6	TRBJ1-2	-	CASSLGTYYGYTF
14	TRBV30	TRBJ1-4	-	CACPLGSGGEKLFF
16	TRBV6-1	TRBJ1-1	-	CASSELGGSGNTEAFF
15	TRBV5-4	TRBJ2-3	-	CASSQEGRLTDTQYF
15	TRBV28	TRBJ2-5	-	CASSRSGAGDETQYF
13	TRBV2	TRBJ2-7	-	CASSEGTTYEQYF
11	TRBV6-5	TRBJ2-5	-	CASMNLETQYF
15	TRBV27	TRBJ1-5	-	CASRPDGNSNQPQHF
19	TRBV21-1	TRBJ2-3	-	CASSKATSGRAVFSDTQYF
15	TRBV30	TRBJ1-4	-	CAWSVSGGPWEKLFF
13	TRBV27	TRBJ1-2	-	CASSFRGNYGYTF
17	TRBV15	TRBJ1-3	TRBD1	CATSRGDRGSSGNTIYF
18	TRBV28	TRBJ2-6	-	CASSLIAGIISGANVLTF
15	TRBV5-4	TRBJ2-2	-	CASSQDSENTGELFF
17	TRBV4-1	TRBJ1-2	TRBD1	CASSQDPGAGGGYGYTF